Shown below are 7 T cell receptor beta chains from a single sample sequenced in a study of blood T cell repertoires in COVID-19. Method: immunoSEQ multiplex PCR; TCRdb's copy keeps in-frame clones and lacks some. The sample lists 87,000 or so clones, about 90% seen once, with roughly 6.8% in the top ten. Material for sequencing was peripheral blood. The receptors come from a human donor with acute or convalescent COVID-19. The donor label of this sample is uncertain.

The chain joins TRBV7-8 to TRBJ1-2; no definite D call. V was cut by 5 bases and J by 3 bases, with 10 bases left in between. The germline V gene has CDR1 SGHVS and CDR2 FQNEAQ. This CDR3 contains 13 residues. CDR3 DNA sequence: TGTGCCAGCAGCCCCCAGGAGGACTATGGCTACACCTTC. It is translated as CASSPQEDYGYTF.

The chain couples TRBV13 to TRBJ2-7, with a possible D match to TRBD1 (5 bases). Looked up from germline, CDR1 is PRHDT and CDR2 is FYEKMQ (reference sequence). V was clipped by 0 bases and J by 3 bases, with 6 bases between them. The CDR3 is 13 residues long. CDR3 protein: CASSLGQGYEQYF. The CDR3 DNA sequence: TGTGCCAGCAGCTTAGGGCAGGGCTACGAGCAGTACTTC.

The CDR3 DNA follows: TGCGCCAGCAGGGCGGGCAGTTCTAACACTGAAGCTTTCTTT. It codes for CASRAGSSNTEAFF. The genes are TRBV5-1 and TRBJ1-1, with no clear D. CDR1 is SGHRS, CDR2 YFSETQ, per germline. This CDR3 has 14 amino acids. Deletions cut 5 bases from V and 2 bases from J, with 13 bases between.

The chain links TRBV7-9 to TRBJ1-6, with a possible D match to TRBD1 (6 bases). Germline CDR1 and CDR2: SEHNR and FQNEAQ (reference sequence). This CDR3 is built from 16 residues. V was trimmed by 5 bases and J by 7 bases, leaving 18 bases between them. The CDR3 sequence: CASSPSGQGGNSPLHF. CDR3 sequence (DNA): TGTGCCAGCAGCCCCTCCGGTCAAGGGGGAAATTCACCCCTCCACTTT.

The chain employs TRBV28 and TRBJ2-3; D possibly corresponds to TRBD1 (5 bases). This CDR3 is 13 amino acids long. CDR1 and CDR2 (germline): MDHEN, SYDVKM. The V end lost 6 bases, the J end lost 2 bases, and 9 bases lay between the germline ends. CDR3 in DNA: TGTGCCAGCAGCCAGACAGACACAGATACGCAGTATTTT. Protein sequence: CASSQTDTDTQYF.

There are a few counts of this clone. The chain combines TRBV11-2 with TRBJ2-7; a possible D gene is TRBD1 (5 bases). Germline lookup yields CDR1 SGHAT and CDR2 FQNNGV. V was shortened by 1 base and J by 4 bases, with 14 bases between the two germline ends. The CDR3 sequence is 15 residues long. CDR3 loop: CASSLAQGGWYEQYF. In nucleotides, the CDR3 is TGTGCCAGCAGCTTAGCGCAGGGTGGCTGGTACGAGCAGTACTTC.

This clone was counted between two and nine times. This chain links TRBV5-1 with TRBJ2-3; the match to TRBD1 covers 9 bases. J gave up 1 base and V 4 bases, and 4 bases lay outside the gene matches. The germline gives CDR1 SGHRS, CDR2 YFSETQ. This CDR3 is 15 amino acids long. The chain's CDR3 is CASSMGQGGTDTQYF. As DNA, the CDR3 is TGCGCCAGCAGCATGGGACAGGGAGGCACAGATACGCAGTATTTT.